This T cell receptor beta chain was observed in a study of shared clonotypes between healthy human individuals. The ends lost 3 bases at V and 6 bases at J; junction bases unmatched: 5. Germline CDR1 and CDR2: SGDLS and YYNGEE. There are 16 residues in the CDR3. Method: immunoSEQ multiplex PCR; TCRdb's copy keeps in-frame clones and lacks some. The sample includes some 530,000 clones, more than 75% of them seen just once. The table lists this clone with a few counts. Approximately 81 million PBMCs went into genomic DNA for unsorted samples. The V and J genes are TRBV9 and TRBJ2-1, with TRBD2 identical over 14 bases. This TCR was sampled from a woman in her 40s in good health. Some clones in this sample may be carry-over from other donors' samples. The source material was PBMCs. CDR3 loop: CASSGPTSGGANEQFF. In DNA form, the CDR3 reads TGTGCCAGCAGCGGACCGACTAGCGGGGGGGCCAATGAGCAGTTCTTC. Together with reference TRBV9 and TRBJ2-1, the CDR3 gives the full variable domain: DSGVTQTPKHLITATGQRVTLRCSPRSGDLSVYWYQQSLDQGLQFLIQYYNGEERAKGNILERFSAQQFPDLHSELNLSSLELGDSALYFCASSGPTSGGANEQFFGPGTRLTVL.